Described below is a single T cell receptor beta chain sequence and its context. Antigen specificity is unknown. These data belong to a study of synovial regulatory T cells in juvenile arthritis. Findings and limits, study-wide: Inflammation-associated Treg cells in blood had less TCR diversity than the remaining blood Treg cells.

The repertoire was sequenced with immunoSEQ multiplex PCR; TCRdb's copy has only in-frame clones and lacks some. Across about 9,900 clones, the top ten clones capture approximately 1.5% of the sample. The germline V gene has CDR1 MNHEY and CDR2 SVGAGI. This CDR3 region has 11 residues. The DNA sequence is not available. Sequences were obtained from Treg cells from blood. The subset: HLA-DR+ inflammation-associated blood Treg cells. The sequence derives from a donor aged 2-29 years with juvenile idiopathic arthritis. The V and J genes are TRBV6-5 and TRBJ2-7; the D call of TRBD2 rests on TCRdb alone, since no DNA is present to check it. The chain's CDR3 is CASWGGNEQYF.